The rows below give T cell receptor beta chains drawn from one sample of a study of blood T cell repertoires in COVID-19. Clones were read by immunoSEQ multiplex PCR, and TCRdb kept only the in-frame ones, dropping some. The data hold some 270,000 clones, with 88% observed a single time. The specimen sequenced was PBMCs or T cells enriched from blood (not recorded which). Receptor source: a woman aged 40 to 50 who had been exposed to COVID-19. Both conserved end residues are part of each CDR3. D genes are given only for firm matches. Size values are once, few and many counts, or a class for expanded clones, and some rows have none.

CDR3 DNA: TGTGCCAGCAGGCGATTCGAGCGGGGCGGAAACAATGAGCAGTTCTTC
CDR3 protein: CASRRFERGGNNEQFF
V gene: TRBV2
J gene: TRBJ2-1
D gene: TRBD2
clone size: NA

CDR3 DNA: TGTGCCACTGACCGGGACAGGGTTCTAATTGGCACTGAAGCTTTCTTT
CDR3 protein: CATDRDRVLIGTEAFF
V gene: TRBV27
J gene: TRBJ1-1
D gene: TRBD1
clone size: NA

CDR3 DNA: TGTGCCAGCTCACCCCGGCAGGGCGGAGATACGCAGTATTTT
CDR3 protein: CASSPRQGGDTQYF
V gene: TRBV18
J gene: TRBJ2-3
D gene: NA
clone size: NA

CDR3 DNA: TGTGCCAGTAGTACCGGACAGGGACGGGCGGCTTTCTTT
CDR3 protein: CASSTGQGRAAFF
V gene: TRBV19
J gene: TRBJ1-1
D gene: TRBD1
clone size: NA

CDR3 DNA: TGTGCCACCAGTGATCCGGCGGGAGGGCTTGGTAATGAGCAGTTCTTC
CDR3 protein: CATSDPAGGLGNEQFF
V gene: TRBV24-1
J gene: TRBJ2-1
D gene: TRBD2
clone size: NA

CDR3 DNA: TGTGCCAGCAGCTCGATGTCAGGTGAGCAGTTCTTC
CDR3 protein: CASSSMSGEQFF
V gene: TRBV11-2
J gene: TRBJ2-1
D gene: NA
clone size: NA

CDR3 DNA: TGCGCCAGCAGCCAAGACAGCTCTTGGAACTCACCCCTCCACTTT
CDR3 protein: CASSQDSSWNSPLHF
V gene: TRBV5-1
J gene: TRBJ1-6
D gene: NA
clone size: once

CDR3 DNA: TGTGCCAGCAGTCAAGGGCCCTCCCACCCCCAAGAGACCCAGTACTTC
CDR3 protein: CASSQGPSHPQETQYF
V gene: TRBV6-1
J gene: TRBJ2-5
D gene: NA
clone size: NA

CDR3 DNA: TGTGCCAGTAGTAGCTGGACAGGGGAAATCGAAGCTTTCTTT
CDR3 protein: CASSSWTGEIEAFF
V gene: TRBV19
J gene: TRBJ1-1
D gene: TRBD1
clone size: once

CDR3 DNA: TGTGCCTCCCAGTCAGGACTAGGGCGTCTCAATGAGCAGTTCTTC
CDR3 protein: CASQSGLGRLNEQFF
V gene: TRBV14
J gene: TRBJ2-1
D gene: TRBD2
clone size: NA

CDR3 DNA: TGTGCCACCAGTGACCTGGGACAGGGAACGCGAGGCTACACCTTC
CDR3 protein: CATSDLGQGTRGYTF
V gene: TRBV24-1
J gene: TRBJ1-2
D gene: TRBD1
clone size: NA

CDR3 DNA: TGTGCCAGCGGTATACTAGCGATGCTCGGCGGGGCGCAGTACTTC
CDR3 protein: CASGILAMLGGAQYF
V gene: TRBV13
J gene: TRBJ2-7
D gene: TRBD2
clone size: NA

CDR3 DNA: TGTGCCAGCAGCCGGGGGACTAGCGGAACCACAGATACGCAGTATTTT
CDR3 protein: CASSRGTSGTTDTQYF
V gene: TRBV7-9
J gene: TRBJ2-3
D gene: TRBD2
clone size: NA

CDR3 DNA: TGTGCCAGCAGCGTAGAACAGGGGGGCACCGGGGAGCTGTTTTTT
CDR3 protein: CASSVEQGGTGELFF
V gene: TRBV9
J gene: TRBJ2-2
D gene: TRBD1
clone size: NA

CDR3 DNA: TGTGCCATCAGTGAGATCGTGTCCCACGCGGGGACCCAGTACTTC
CDR3 protein: CAISEIVSHAGTQYF
V gene: TRBV10-3
J gene: TRBJ2-5
D gene: NA
clone size: once

CDR3 DNA: TGCGCCAGCAGCCCTGAGTCCGGGAGAGGCAATCAGCCCCAGCATTTT
CDR3 protein: CASSPESGRGNQPQHF
V gene: TRBV4-3
J gene: TRBJ1-5
D gene: NA
clone size: once

CDR3 DNA: TGTGCCAGCACCCCAGACAGGGATCAGCCCCAGCATTTT
CDR3 protein: CASTPDRDQPQHF
V gene: TRBV2
J gene: TRBJ1-5
D gene: TRBD1
clone size: NA